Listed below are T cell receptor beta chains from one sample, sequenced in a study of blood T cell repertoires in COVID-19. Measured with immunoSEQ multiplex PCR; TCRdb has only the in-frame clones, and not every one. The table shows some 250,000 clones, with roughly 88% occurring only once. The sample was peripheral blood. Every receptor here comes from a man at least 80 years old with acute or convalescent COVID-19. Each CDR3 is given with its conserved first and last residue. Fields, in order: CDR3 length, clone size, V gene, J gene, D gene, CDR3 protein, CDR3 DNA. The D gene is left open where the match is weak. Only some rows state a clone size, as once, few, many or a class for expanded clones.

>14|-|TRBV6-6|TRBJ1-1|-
CASSYKDMNTEAFF
TGTGCCAGCAGTTACAAGGACATGAACACTGAAGCTTTCTTT
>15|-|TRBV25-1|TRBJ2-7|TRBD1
CASSEPGTGGYEQYF
TGTGCCAGCAGTGAACCCGGGACAGGGGGCTACGAGCAGTACTTC
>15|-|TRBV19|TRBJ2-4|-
CASSIAQLAKNIQYF
TGTGCCAGTAGTATAGCGCAGTTAGCCAAAAACATTCAGTACTTC
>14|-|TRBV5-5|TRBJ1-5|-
CASSLGQQVGPQHF
TGTGCCAGCAGCCTAGGACAGCAGGTCGGGCCCCAGCATTTT
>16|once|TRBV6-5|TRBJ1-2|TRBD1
CASSSSSTGSVYGYTF
TGTGCCAGCAGTTCCTCATCGACAGGGAGCGTCTATGGCTACACCTTC
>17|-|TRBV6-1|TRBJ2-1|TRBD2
CASSEARLAGGFGEQFF
TGTGCCAGCAGTGAAGCACGCCTAGCGGGGGGGTTCGGTGAGCAGTTCTTC
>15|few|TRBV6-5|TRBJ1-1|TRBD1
CASSYLQQGGTEAFF
TGTGCCAGCAGTTACTTGCAACAGGGGGGCACTGAAGCTTTCTTT
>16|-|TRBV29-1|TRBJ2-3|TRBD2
CSVPGGTSGSTDTQYF
TGCAGCGTCCCCGGAGGGACTAGCGGGAGCACAGATACGCAGTATTTT
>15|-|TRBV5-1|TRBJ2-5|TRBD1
CASSLEGGRRETQYF
TGCGCCAGCAGCTTGGAAGGGGGCCGGCGAGAGACCCAGTACTTC
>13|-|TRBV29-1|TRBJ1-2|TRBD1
CSVDRGTGYGYTF
TGCAGCGTGGATCGGGGGACAGGCTATGGCTACACCTTC
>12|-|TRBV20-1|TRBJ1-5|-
CSASRLRQPQHF
TGCAGTGCTAGTCGTCTGCGGCAGCCCCAGCATTTT
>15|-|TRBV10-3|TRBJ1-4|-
CATSWSPPGDEKLFF
TGTGCCACCTCTTGGAGCCCCCCAGGGGATGAAAAACTGTTTTTT
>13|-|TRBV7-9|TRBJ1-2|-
CASGARANYGYTF
TGTGCCAGCGGGGCGCGAGCTAACTATGGCTACACCTTC
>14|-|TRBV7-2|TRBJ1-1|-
CASSLVTFSTEAFF
TGTGCCAGCAGCTTAGTGACATTCAGCACTGAAGCTTTCTTT
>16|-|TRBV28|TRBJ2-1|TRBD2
CASSFRTSGPYNEQFF
TGTGCCAGCAGTTTTAGGACTAGCGGGCCTTACAATGAGCAGTTCTTC
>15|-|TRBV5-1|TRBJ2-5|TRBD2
CASREGGLVQETQYF
TGCGCCAGCAGAGAAGGGGGACTAGTACAAGAGACCCAGTACTTC